Only a few counts were recorded for the clone carrying this TCR beta chain. Its matching antigen is unknown. Reverse transcription of all isolated RNA meant that expressed TCRB transcripts were sequenced. The repertoire was sequenced with immunoSEQ multiplex PCR; TCRdb's copy has only in-frame clones and lacks some. The sample records over 200,000 clones, about a tenth being singletons. This sample is drawn from a study of beta chain features in type 1 diabetes. Study observations and caveats: All four CD4+ subsets of Type 1 diabetes patients contained TCRB CDR3s that were moderately but significantly shorter.

In germline, CDR1 is MNHEY, CDR2 SVGAGI. Trimming took 10 bases from V and 5 from J, leaving 15 bases between them. This CDR3 is 13 amino acids long. The sequenced sample was naive CD4+ T cells from blood. The origin of this receptor is a man between 25 and 39 years old with type 1 diabetes. The genes are TRBV6-5 and TRBJ2-1, with D unclear. CDR3: CAIRARYNNEQFF. In nucleotides, the CDR3 is TGTGCCATCCGCGCCAGGTACAACAATGAGCAGTTCTTC.